Below are 27 T cell receptor beta chains sequenced from a single sample in a study of identifying expanded T cells in peripheral blood. Measured with immunoSEQ multiplex PCR; TCRdb has only the in-frame clones, and not every one. The profile covers tens of thousands of clones, with 88% appearing a single time and approximately 5% taken by the ten largest. Material: blood. The receptors were sampled from a person between 18 and 70 years old in good health.

The chain joins TRBV29-1 to TRBJ2-7; tentatively, D is TRBD1 (6 bases). V was cut by 7 bases and J by 7 bases, with 17 bases left in between. The CDR3 is 12 residues long. Germline-derived CDR1 and CDR2 are SQVTM and ANQGSEA. The CDR3 region is CSGGQSQREQYF. The CDR3 region has the DNA TGCAGCGGGGGACAATCGCAGCGGGAGCAGTACTTC.

V and J are TRBV9 and TRBJ2-1; D call uncertain. CDR1 is SGDLS, CDR2 YYNGEE, per germline. The ends were cut back, 4 bases at V and 0 bases at J, with 17 bases in the middle. The CDR3 extends over 17 amino acids. CDR3 DNA: TGTGCCAGCAGCCCGGAAAGTCTCCGAAGCTCCTACAATGAGCAGTTCTTC. Translation gives CASSPESLRSSYNEQFF.

This chain uses TRBV30 with TRBJ2-2; D gene uncertain. V was pared by 3 bases and J by 4 bases, with 6 bases between. The CDR3 has 12 amino acids. Germline-derived CDR1 and CDR2 are GTSNPN and SVGIG (reference sequence). CDR3: CAWSSVTGELFF. The CDR3 DNA reads TGTGCCTGGAGCAGTGTCACCGGGGAGCTGTTTTTT.

The chain has TRBV7-9 and TRBJ1-2; D gene uncertain. CDR1 and CDR2 from the germline V gene are SEHNR and FQNEAQ (reference sequence). This CDR3 spans 11 amino acids. Deletions cut 5 bases from V and 6 bases from J, with 7 bases between. CDR3 nucleotide sequence: TGTGCCAGCAGCACGGACGATGGCTACACCTTC. This translates into CASSTDDGYTF.

V gene TRBV29-1 combines with J gene TRBJ2-7; D unclear. Germline CDR1 is SQVTM and CDR2 is ANQGSEA. The CDR3 spans 12 residues. V was shortened by 5 bases and J by 4 bases, with 12 bases between the two germline ends. The CDR3 DNA reads as TGCAGCGTTAGGGTCGACCGATACGAGCAGTACTTC. This translates into CSVRVDRYEQYF.

V usage is TRBV19 and J usage is TRBJ1-1, with D possibly TRBD1 on 5 matching bases. V was pared by 1 base and J by 6 bases, with 12 bases between. Germline CDR1 reads LNHDA; CDR2 reads SQIVND (reference sequence). The CDR3 covers 14 residues. CDR3 DNA sequence: TGTGCCAGTAGTATAGGGGGGATCAGTGCTGAAGCTTTCTTT. This sequence encodes CASSIGGISAEAFF.

The chain recombines TRBV2 with TRBJ2-5, with 11 positions matching TRBD2. V shed 7 bases, J shed 4 bases, and the junction held 8 bases outside the gene matches. CDR3 length: 15 residues. Germline values: CDR1 SNHLY, CDR2 FYNNEI. The CDR3 is CASIFSGGAGETQYF. CDR3 nucleotide sequence: TGTGCCAGCATTTTTAGCGGGGGGGCCGGAGAGACCCAGTACTTC.

V is TRBV15 and J is TRBJ1-5; D unresolved. CDR1 and CDR2 from the germline V gene are LNHNV and YYDKDF (reference sequence). The CDR3 is 16 amino acids. The V end lost 0 bases, the J end lost 5 bases, and 14 bases lay between the germline ends. Here the CDR3 DNA reads TGTGCCACCAGCAGAGATTGGAGTGGAGGCGATCAGCCCCAGCATTTT. Its translation is CATSRDWSGGDQPQHF.

The chain is built from TRBV28 and TRBJ2-7, with D perhaps matching TRBD2 (7 bases). From germline, CDR1 is MDHEN and CDR2 SYDVKM. This CDR3 spans 14 amino acids. With 10 bases removed from V and 2 bases from J, the gap between germline ends came to 18 bases. The DNA for the CDR3 is TGTGCCACCGGGGAGGGCGGGGGCGCCTACGAGCAGTACTTC. This sequence encodes CATGEGGGAYEQYF.

The genes are TRBV29-1 and TRBJ2-4, with a tentative D call TRBD2 (5 bases). Germline-derived CDR1 and CDR2 are SQVTM and ANQGSEA. V was pared by 7 bases and J by 6 bases, with 10 bases between. The CDR3 covers 11 residues. CDR3 bases: TGCAGCGCCACTCGGGGAAACATTCAGTACTTC. It yields the protein CSATRGNIQYF.

J is TRBJ2-5 and V is TRBV5-6; D ambiguous. V lost 0 bases to trimming and J lost 4 bases, with 13 bases between them. This CDR3 is built from 15 residues. CDR1 SGHDT and CDR2 YYEEEE come from the germline V gene. CDR3 loop: CASSLGTHTSETQYF. The CDR3 coding sequence is TGTGCCAGCAGCTTGGGCACTCACACTTCAGAGACCCAGTACTTC. The variable domain in full, with the rest retrieved from reference TRBV5-6 and TRBJ2-5, is DAGVTQSPTHLIKTRGQQVTLRCSPKSGHDTVSWYQQALGQGPQFIFQYYEEEERQRGNFPDRFSGHQFPNYSSELNVNALLLGDSALYLCASSLGTHTSETQYFGPGTRLLVL.

This chain joins TRBV7-9 and TRBJ1-5; 8 bases match TRBD1. V shed 5 bases, J shed 4 bases, and the junction held 4 bases outside the gene matches. Germline CDR1 reads SEHNR; CDR2 reads FQNEAQ (reference sequence). The CDR3 is 14 residues long. CDR3 amino acids: CASSTGTGNQPQHF. The DNA for the CDR3 is TGTGCCAGCAGCACTGGGACAGGTAATCAGCCCCAGCATTTT.

The chain employs TRBV5-4 and TRBJ1-2; 9 bases map to TRBD1. There are 16 residues in the CDR3. Germline CDR1 SGHNT, CDR2 YYREEE (reference sequence). Trimming took 4 bases from V and 2 from J; bases not matched to a gene: 9. CDR3 sequence: CASSPLGTGTNYGYTF. In DNA, the CDR3 is TGTGCCAGCAGCCCCCTGGGGACAGGGACGAACTATGGCTACACCTTC. Variable domain in full (rest from reference TRBV5-4 and TRBJ1-2): ETGVTQSPTHLIKTRGQQVTLRCSSQSGHNTVSWYQQALGQGPQFIFQYYREEENGRGNFPPRFSGLQFPNYSSELNVNALELDDSALYLCASSPLGTGTNYGYTFGSGTRLTVV.

The chain uses TRBV10-1 and TRBJ2-5, with 9 bases lining up with TRBD2. The CDR3 spans 11 residues. With 7 bases clipped from V and 10 bases from J, the junction kept 4 bases outside the gene matches. Per the germline V gene, CDR1 is WNHNN and CDR2 is SYGVQD (reference sequence). CDR3 residues: CASTRLADQYF. CDR3 in DNA: TGCGCCAGCACCAGACTAGCGGACCAGTACTTC.

The chain uses TRBV14 and TRBJ2-5; D is uncertain. CDR1 is SGHDN and CDR2 is FVKESK in the germline V gene. There are 16 residues in the CDR3. Trimming shortened V by 5 bases and J by 1 base, and 17 bases separated the two germline ends. CDR3 nucleotides: TGTGCCAGCAGCTTCCAAGACATAACACCCCAAGAGACCCAGTACTTC. It codes for CASSFQDITPQETQYF.

The CDR3: CASSLGGGNYGYTF. In DNA, the CDR3 is TGTGCCAGCAGCCTGGGGGGGGGAAACTATGGCTACACCTTC. V is TRBV6-1 and J is TRBJ1-2; maybe TRBD1 (5 bases). The V gene lost 6 bases and the J gene lost 2 bases, with 13 bases spanning the gap. CDR3 length: 14 residues. Germline CDR1 reads MNHNS; CDR2 reads SASEGT.

This chain links TRBV6-1 with TRBJ2-1; 9 bases match TRBD2. CDR3 length: 16 residues. The germline V gene has CDR1 MNHNS and CDR2 SASEGT. Unmatched junction bases numbered 10, after V lost 1 base and J lost 9 bases. CDR3 in DNA: TGTGCCAGCAGTGAAGGGAGCGGGGGGCCCCTTGGTGAGCAGTTCTTC. Amino acids: CASSEGSGGPLGEQFF.

As regards this clone: The DNA is omitted, as the CDR3 cannot be located on it reliably, and the CDR3 follows TCRdb's listing. The rearrangement uses TRBV21-1 and TRBJ2-5; the DNA was not compared with TRBD1, the D call given in the table. TRBV21-1 is a known pseudogene. Termini included, the CDR3 measures 17 amino acids. CDR3 residues: CASNLRFGQGSPETQYF.

In this sample, this clone turned up once. V gene TRBV30 combines with J gene TRBJ1-5; weak D call: TRBD1 (6 bases). Germline CDR1 is GTSNPN and CDR2 is SVGIG (reference sequence). This CDR3 has 15 residues. V was trimmed by 0 bases and J by 4 bases, leaving 13 bases between them. Here the CDR3 DNA reads TGTGCCTGGAGTGTGGGAGGGGGATTAAATCAGCCCCAGCATTTT. The encoded protein is CAWSVGGGLNQPQHF.

This clone was seen only once. V gene TRBV18 combines with J gene TRBJ1-1; no definite D call. From germline, CDR1 is KGHSH and CDR2 LQKENI. This CDR3 spans 14 amino acids. Trimming left V 2 bases short and J 1 base short, with 8 bases between. The chain's CDR3 is CASSPLKSNTEAFF. The CDR3 nucleotides are TGTGCCAGCTCACCATTGAAGTCGAACACTGAAGCTTTCTTT. Drawing the rest from reference TRBV18 and TRBJ1-1, the complete variable domain is NAGVMQNPRHLVRRRGQEARLRCSPMKGHSHVYWYRQLPEEGLKFMVYLQKENIIDESGMPKERFSAEFPKEGPSILRIQQVVRGDSAAYFCASSPLKSNTEAFFGQGTRLTVV.

The chain links TRBV4-1 to TRBJ2-7, with 8 bases matching TRBD1. CDR1 is MGHRA and CDR2 is YSYEKL in the germline V gene. The CDR3 runs 15 residues. With 4 bases clipped from V and 5 bases from J, the junction kept 10 bases outside the gene matches. Here the CDR3 DNA reads TGCGCCAGCAGCCGAGCGACAGGGGCAGGCAACGAGCAGTACTTC. Residues: CASSRATGAGNEQYF.

The chain is built from TRBV5-6 and TRBJ1-1, with TRBD1 matching over 7 bases. This CDR3 region has 18 residues. The V gene's germline CDR1 is SGHDT and CDR2 YYEEEE. V trimming: 4 bases; J trimming: 5 bases; junction bases outside the gene matches: 20. DNA of the CDR3: TGTGCCAGCAGCCGTGGCCCGCCAGGGGGGGTCGTGGATACTGAAGCTTTCTTT. This translates into CASSRGPPGGVVDTEAFF. Full variable domain (outside the CDR3, taken from reference TRBV5-6 and TRBJ1-1): DAGVTQSPTHLIKTRGQQVTLRCSPKSGHDTVSWYQQALGQGPQFIFQYYEEEERQRGNFPDRFSGHQFPNYSSELNVNALLLGDSALYLCASSRGPPGGVVDTEAFFGQGTRLTVV.

The CDR3, as DNA: TGTGCCAGCAGCGTAGAACAGGGGGCTTTCTCCGAGCAGTACTTC. The encoded protein is CASSVEQGAFSEQYF. The V call is TRBV9, the J call TRBJ2-7, with 9 bases aligning to TRBD1. CDR3 size: 15 residues. CDR1 is SGDLS, CDR2 YYNGEE, per germline. V lost 0 bases, J lost 6 bases, and 7 bases stayed unmatched.

The chain carries TRBV9 and TRBJ1-1; 8 positions match TRBD1. The V segment lost 1 base and the J segment 3 bases; nucleotides outside the gene matches: 2. Germline V gives CDR1 SGDLS, CDR2 YYNGEE. The CDR3 spans 14 residues. The CDR3 spells CASSVLTGDTEAFF. DNA for the CDR3: TGTGCCAGCAGCGTATTGACAGGGGACACTGAAGCTTTCTTT.

The genes are TRBV27 and TRBJ1-4; 7 positions agree with TRBD1. V gave up 6 bases and J gave up 4 bases; unmatched junction bases: 8. Germline CDR1 MNHEY, CDR2 SMNVEV (reference sequence). CDR3 size: 15 residues. In DNA form, the CDR3 reads TGTGCCAGCAGAGTATCAGGGGGTGGTAATGAAAAACTGTTTTTT. Translating it yields CASRVSGGGNEKLFF.

The chain links TRBV18 to TRBJ2-3, with a weak D call TRBD2 (6 bases). CDR3 size: 15 residues. Per the germline V gene, CDR1 is KGHSH and CDR2 is LQKENI. V was pared by 4 bases and J by 2 bases, with 13 bases between. The CDR3 region is CASSRVGGNTDTQYF. CDR3 DNA sequence: TGTGCCAGCTCACGAGTCGGGGGAAACACAGATACGCAGTATTTT.

This clone showed up just a few times. The chain couples TRBV19 to TRBJ2-2, with D perhaps matching TRBD1 or TRBD2 (6 bases each). Trimming stripped 7 bases from V and 4 bases from J, with 16 bases between. This CDR3 comprises 15 residues. The germline V gene has CDR1 LNHDA and CDR2 SQIVND (reference sequence). The CDR3 is CASTRRGASTGELFF. The CDR3 bases are TGTGCCAGTACCCGAAGGGGGGCAAGCACCGGGGAGCTGTTTTTT.